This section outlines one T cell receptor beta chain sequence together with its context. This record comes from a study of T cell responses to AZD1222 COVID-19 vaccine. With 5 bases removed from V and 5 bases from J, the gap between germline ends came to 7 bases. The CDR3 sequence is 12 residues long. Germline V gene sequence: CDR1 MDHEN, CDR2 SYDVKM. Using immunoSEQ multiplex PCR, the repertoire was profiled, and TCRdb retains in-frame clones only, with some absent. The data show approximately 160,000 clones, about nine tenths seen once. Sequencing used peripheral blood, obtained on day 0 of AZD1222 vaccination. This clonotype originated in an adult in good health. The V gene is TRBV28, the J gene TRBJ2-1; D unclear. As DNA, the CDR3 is TGTGCCAGCAGTGGAGTGAACAATGAGCAGTTCTTC. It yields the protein CASSGVNNEQFF.